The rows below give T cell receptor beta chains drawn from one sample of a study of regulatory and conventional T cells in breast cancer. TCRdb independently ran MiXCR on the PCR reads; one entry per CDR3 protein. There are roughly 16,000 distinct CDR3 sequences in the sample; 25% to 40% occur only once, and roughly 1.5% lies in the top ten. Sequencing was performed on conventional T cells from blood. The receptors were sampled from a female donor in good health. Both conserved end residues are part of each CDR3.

CDR3aa: CSVEGALSSYNEQFF; j_gene: TRBJ2-1; v_gene: TRBV29-1
CDR3aa: CASSEVSYNEQFF; j_gene: TRBJ2-1; v_gene: TRBV5-1
CDR3aa: CASSLGRGKNYYEQYF; j_gene: TRBJ2-7; v_gene: TRBV5-1
CDR3aa: CASSLVLAGVRGTQYF; j_gene: TRBJ2-3; v_gene: TRBV7-2
CDR3aa: CASSPLEKDEAFF; j_gene: TRBJ1-1; v_gene: TRBV7-2
CDR3aa: CATSRDSQGPGRAFF; j_gene: TRBJ1-1; v_gene: TRBV15
CDR3aa: CASSLNGMAEPQHF; j_gene: TRBJ1-5; v_gene: TRBV7-2
CDR3aa: CASREATGYEQYF; j_gene: TRBJ2-7; v_gene: TRBV2
CDR3aa: CASSQVLASTAKNIQYF; j_gene: TRBJ2-4; v_gene: TRBV4-3
CDR3aa: CASSQHGDYSNQPQHF; j_gene: TRBJ1-5; v_gene: TRBV12-3/TRBV12-4
CDR3aa: CSARGLQGAVYEQYF; j_gene: TRBJ2-7; v_gene: TRBV20-1
CDR3aa: CASSYFDRATEAFF; j_gene: TRBJ1-1; v_gene: TRBV6-5
CDR3aa: CASSQVPSGPQFF; j_gene: TRBJ2-1; v_gene: TRBV4-1
CDR3aa: CASSIEVGGTEAFF; j_gene: TRBJ1-1; v_gene: TRBV19
CDR3aa: CSARETSGNFYEQYF; j_gene: TRBJ2-7; v_gene: TRBV20-1
CDR3aa: CASSSGTSGSIYNEQFF; j_gene: TRBJ2-1; v_gene: TRBV5-1